Sequencing of this T cell receptor beta chain was carried out in a study of post-analysis software for immune sequencing data. Unique molecular identifiers had been added to the TCR beta cDNA libraries. From the PCR reads, TCRdb called clonotypes with MiXCR, one entry per CDR3 protein. In the table there are about 430,000 distinct CDR3 sequences, approximately 38% of which are singletons. Sequenced input: blood. The clonotype was recovered from a girl aged 2 to 10 with multiple sclerosis.

CDR3 bases: TGCGCCAGCAGCCAAGATCGGGGTCGGAATCAGCCCCAGCATTTT. Amino acid sequence: CASSQDRGRNQPQHF. V is TRBV4-3 and J is TRBJ1-5; D unclear. The CDR3 runs to 15 residues. Trimming removed 0 bases at V and 4 bases at J, with 10 bases between. The V gene's germline CDR1 is LGHNA and CDR2 YSLEER.